The 32 T cell receptor beta chains below were found in one sample sequenced in a study of blood T cell repertoires in COVID-19. The repertoire was sequenced with immunoSEQ multiplex PCR; TCRdb's copy has only in-frame clones and lacks some. This table holds 140,000 to 150,000 clones, around 73% found once. The sample consisted of PBMCs or T cells enriched from blood (not recorded which). These receptors were obtained from a woman in her fifties or sixties who had recovered from COVID-19.

CDR3 residues: CASSPQGLSSYNEQFF. CDR3 nucleotides: TGTGCCAGCAGTCCACAGGGGCTAAGCTCCTACAATGAGCAGTTCTTC. The rearrangement links TRBV27 to TRBJ2-1; 7 bases agree with TRBD1. CDR3 length equals 16 residues. With V trimmed by 5 bases and J by 0 bases, 7 bases remained unmatched. Germline lookup yields CDR1 MNHEY and CDR2 SMNVEV (reference sequence).

This chain connects TRBV7-2 to TRBJ2-7; maybe TRBD1 (5 bases). Trimming stripped 0 bases from V and 3 bases from J, with 12 bases between. The CDR3 is made up of 15 amino acids. CDR1 and CDR2 from the germline V gene are SGHTA and FQGNSA. The DNA for the CDR3 is TGTGCCAGCAGCTTAGCGGGGCGTACCTACTACGAGCAGTACTTC. Translated, it gives CASSLAGRTYYEQYF.

The genes are TRBV6-1 and TRBJ2-5, with 8 positions matching TRBD1. Germline trimming cut 2 bases from V and 4 bases from J; bases unmatched to any gene: 12. Germline-derived CDR1 and CDR2 are MNHNS and SASEGT. CDR3 length: 17 amino acids. This chain's CDR3 is CASSESGGRGQGETQYF. For the CDR3, the DNA is TGTGCCAGCAGTGAATCCGGGGGCAGGGGGCAAGGAGAGACCCAGTACTTC.

This clone was counted once. The J gene is TRBJ2-4, the V gene TRBV3-1 (or the pseudogene TRBV3-2), with TRBD1 as a possible D gene (6 bases). CDR3 length equals 15 residues. Germline V gene sequence: CDR1 LGHDT, CDR2 YNNKEL (reference sequence). Trimming removed 6 bases from V and 2 bases from J, with 14 bases in between. In nucleotides, the CDR3 is TGTGCCAGCAGGGAACAACAGGGCTCCAAAAACATTCAGTACTTC. Residues: CASREQQGSKNIQYF.

This chain joins TRBV2 and TRBJ2-3; 14 bases line up with TRBD2. With V trimmed by 5 bases and J by 4 bases, 5 bases remained unmatched. This CDR3 is 16 amino acids long. Germline CDR1 SNHLY, CDR2 FYNNEI. The chain's CDR3 is CASSLGLAGGSDTQYF. CDR3 DNA: TGTGCCAGCAGTTTAGGACTAGCGGGGGGCTCAGATACGCAGTATTTT.

The rearrangement links TRBV11-3 to TRBJ2-1; the D gene is possibly TRBD1 (5 bases). V was shortened by 5 bases and J by 2 bases, with 13 bases between the two germline ends. Germline values: CDR1 SGHNT, CDR2 YENEEA. The CDR3 has 15 residues. Written as DNA, the CDR3 is TGTGCCAGCAGCCCCTTTAGGGGCGCCTACAATGAGCAGTTCTTC. Translation: CASSPFRGAYNEQFF.

This clone showed up just a few times. V gene TRBV2 combines with J gene TRBJ1-2, with 9 bases identical to TRBD1. CDR1 is SNHLY, CDR2 FYNNEI, per germline. CDR3 length equals 16 residues. V was clipped by 2 bases and J by 6 bases; unmatched bases: 10. CDR3 loop: CASSERPGTGRNGYTF. The CDR3 region has the DNA TGTGCCAGCAGTGAACGTCCCGGGACAGGGCGGAATGGCTACACCTTC. The complete variable domain, with remaining parts taken from reference TRBV2 and TRBJ1-2, reads EPEVTQTPSHQVTQMGQEVILRCVPISNHLYFYWYRQILGQKVEFLVSFYNNEISEKSEIFDDQFSVERPDGSNFTLKIRSTKLEDSAMYFCASSERPGTGRNGYTFGSGTRLTVV.

The chain couples TRBV2 to TRBJ1-1; no clear D. The CDR3 contains 13 residues. With 8 bases removed from V and 5 bases from J, the gap between germline ends came to 15 bases. From germline, CDR1 is SNHLY and CDR2 FYNNEI. The CDR3 coding sequence is TGTGCCAGCCTCAGACTTACCGGGACTGAAGCTTTCTTT. It specifies CASLRLTGTEAFF.

This clone was seen a few times. The rearrangement joins TRBV6-5 to TRBJ1-1; possibly TRBD1 for D (6 bases). Trimming shortened V by 3 bases and J by 3 bases, and 11 bases separated the two germline ends. The CDR3 length is 14 residues. Per the germline V gene, CDR1 is MNHEY and CDR2 is SVGAGI. The DNA of the CDR3 is TGTGCCAGCAGTTATAGGACAGACTACACTGAAGCTTTCTTT. It encodes CASSYRTDYTEAFF.

The V gene is TRBV2, the J gene TRBJ1-3; 8 bases agree with TRBD1. This CDR3 has 15 residues. After removal of 5 bases from V and 2 bases from J, the junction contained 5 bases not matched to a gene. Germline V gene data show CDR1 as SNHLY and CDR2 as FYNNEI. CDR3 bases: TGTGCCAGCAGTTCTATACAGGGGGCTGGAAACACCATATATTTT. This gives the protein CASSSIQGAGNTIYF.

V gene TRBV27 combines with J gene TRBJ1-1; D call uncertain. The CDR3 is 18 residues long. The V gene's germline CDR1 is MNHEY and CDR2 SMNVEV (reference sequence). Trimming left V 0 bases short and J 2 bases short, with 19 bases between. CDR3 residues: CASSLSSLTTRLNTEAFF. In nucleotides, the CDR3 is TGTGCCAGCAGTTTATCCTCGCTGACAACCAGGTTAAACACTGAAGCTTTCTTT.

The chain joins TRBV6-2 or TRBV6-3 to TRBJ1-6, with TRBD1 identical over 10 bases. The V segment lost 6 bases and the J segment 9 bases; nucleotides outside the gene matches: 14. Germline V gene sequence: CDR1 MNHEY, CDR2 SVGEGT. This CDR3 has 17 amino acids. The CDR3 nucleotides are TGTGCCAGCAGCCCTACGGGACAGGGGATTTGGACTTCACCCCTCCACTTT. Translating gives CASSPTGQGIWTSPLHF.

This rearrangement joins TRBV4-1 to TRBJ1-6; TRBD1 might be the D (5 bases). V gave up 4 bases and J gave up 0 bases, with 10 bases separating them. This CDR3 has 16 residues. In germline, CDR1 is MGHRA, CDR2 YSYEKL. CDR3 coding DNA: TGCGCCAGCAGCCTGACAGCGAGCTCCTATAATTCACCCCTCCACTTT. It is translated as CASSLTASSYNSPLHF.

The V and J genes are TRBV29-1 and TRBJ1-1; possibly TRBD1 for D (6 bases). The CDR3 has 13 amino acids. Germline CDR1 is SQVTM and CDR2 is ANQGSEA. V shed 7 bases and J shed 4 bases, with 16 bases lying between them. As DNA, the CDR3 is TGCAGCGCCTACAGGGTCCAGGGCACTGAAGCTTTCTTT. Translated: CSAYRVQGTEAFF.

This clone was seen a few times. The gene calls are TRBV11-3 and TRBJ2-3; D may be TRBD2 (7 bases). CDR1 and CDR2 (germline): SGHNT, YENEEA. This CDR3 comprises 13 residues. Trimming shortened V by 6 bases and J by 4 bases, and 11 bases separated the two germline ends. Written as DNA, the CDR3 is TGTGCCAGCAGTGAGGGGGGGGCAGATACGCAGTATTTT. Its translation: CASSEGGADTQYF.

This chain links TRBV10-1 with TRBJ2-2, with 11 nucleotides matching TRBD2. The CDR3 is 20 amino acids. The trim removed 4 bases at V and 0 bases at J, leaving 13 bases unmatched. CDR1 and CDR2 from the germline V gene are WNHNN and SYGVQD (reference sequence). The CDR3 coding sequence is TGCGCCAGCAGTGGACCAATCCTACTAGCGGGGGTAACGAACACCGGGGAGCTGTTTTTT. Protein sequence: CASSGPILLAGVTNTGELFF.

This clone was observed a handful of times. V is TRBV7-7 and J is TRBJ2-1; TRBD1 is a possible D gene (5 bases). Trimming cost V 5 bases and J 0 bases, with 11 bases left between them. Per germline, CDR1 SSHAT and CDR2 FNYEAQ (reference sequence). CDR3 size: 15 residues. The CDR3 sequence is CASSRDSTSYNEQFF. Written as DNA, the CDR3 is TGTGCCAGCAGCCGTGACAGTACCTCCTACAATGAGCAGTTCTTC.

The chain combines TRBV11-2 with TRBJ2-7; D perhaps matches TRBD1 (6 bases). CDR3 length equals 13 residues. The V gene's germline CDR1 is SGHAT and CDR2 FQNNGV. Deletions cut 5 bases from V and 3 bases from J, with 11 bases between. The CDR3 DNA reads TGTGCCAGCAGCCACAGGGAAGGCTACGAGCAGTACGTC. Protein product: CASSHREGYEQYV.

This clone was recorded a few times. The genes are TRBV3-1 (or the pseudogene TRBV3-2) and TRBJ2-2; 10 nucleotides agree with TRBD2. The junction had 1 base not matched to a gene; V was cut back by 6 bases and J by 0 bases. Germline V gene data show CDR1 as LGHDT and CDR2 as YNNKEL (reference sequence). The CDR3 spans 15 residues. Here the CDR3 DNA reads TGTGCCAGCAGTCTAGCGGGGGCGAACACCGGGGAGCTGTTTTTT. Residues: CASSLAGANTGELFF.

The J gene is TRBJ2-5, the V gene TRBV5-1; tentative D call: TRBD1 (5 bases). There are 15 residues in the CDR3. The germline gives CDR1 SGHRS, CDR2 YFSETQ. V lost 6 bases and J lost 3, with 18 bases in between. CDR3 coding DNA: TGCGCCAGCAACCCACATGGACAAGGCGAAGAGACCCAGTACTTC. This translates into CASNPHGQGEETQYF.

Remarks on this clone: The sample holds other DNA sequences that translate to the same CDR3. The chain combines TRBV2 with TRBJ1-5; 8 positions match TRBD1. Germline lookup yields CDR1 SNHLY and CDR2 FYNNEI. With V trimmed by 2 bases and J by 4 bases, 4 bases remained unmatched. The CDR3 spans 15 residues. CDR3 in DNA: TGTGCCAGCAGTGAACCCCGACAGGGGAATCAGCCCCAGCATTTT. Protein sequence: CASSEPRQGNQPQHF.

The rearrangement uses TRBV24-1 and TRBJ2-1; 8 bases are a match to TRBD1. J gave up 9 bases and V 3 bases, and 12 bases lay outside the gene matches. The CDR3 runs to 16 residues. Germline CDR1 and CDR2: KGHDR and SFDVKD. CDR3: CATSDNTGGTGGEQFF. CDR3 in DNA: TGTGCCACCAGTGATAACACCGGAGGGACAGGAGGTGAGCAGTTCTTC.

V and J are TRBV5-1 and TRBJ2-3, with D possibly being TRBD2 (7 bases). The V and J ends lost 4 bases and 4 bases respectively, with 16 bases between them. This CDR3 spans 15 amino acids. Germline CDR1 and CDR2: SGHRS and YFSETQ. The CDR3 DNA follows: TGCGCCAGCAGCAACGGGGGGCGTCCCCCAGATACGCAGTATTTT. Protein: CASSNGGRPPDTQYF.

The chain employs TRBV7-6 and TRBJ2-5, with D maybe TRBD2 (5 bases). The CDR3 has 13 residues. CDR1 and CDR2 (germline): SGHVS, FNYEAQ. Trimming removed 1 base at V and 3 bases at J, with 6 bases between. The CDR3 loop is CASSLVREETQYF. The CDR3 DNA reads TGTGCCAGCAGCTTAGTGCGGGAAGAGACCCAGTACTTC.

The chain links TRBV7-9 to TRBJ2-7; TRBD1 is a possible D gene (5 bases). V lost 1 base and J 1 base, leaving 11 bases between the germline ends. CDR3 length: 15 residues. Germline CDR1 is SEHNR and CDR2 is FQNEAQ (reference sequence). The CDR3 DNA reads as TGTGCCAGCAGCTTAGTGTCAGGGCGTTCCTACGAGCAGTACTTC. It encodes CASSLVSGRSYEQYF. Combining the CDR3 with reference TRBV7-9 and TRBJ2-7 gives the whole variable domain DTGVSQNPRHKITKRGQNVTFRCDPISEHNRLYWYRQTLGQGPEFLTYFQNEAQLEKSRLLSDRFSAERPKGSFSTLEIQRTEQGDSAMYLCASSLVSGRSYEQYFGPGTRLTVT.

This clone was seen just once. The chain recombines TRBV4-2 with TRBJ2-1; 9 bases are a match to TRBD1. The J segment lost 2 bases and the V segment lost 3 bases, leaving 2 bases of the junction unmatched. The length of the CDR3 is 15 residues. Germline CDR1 and CDR2: LGHNA and YNFKEQ. The CDR3 bases are TGTGCCAGCAGCCAGGGACAGGGCCCCTACAATGAGCAGTTCTTC. Translation: CASSQGQGPYNEQFF.

This chain uses TRBV2 with TRBJ2-1; a weak D match, TRBD1 (6 bases). Germline values: CDR1 SNHLY, CDR2 FYNNEI. V was shortened by 0 bases and J by 6 bases, with 12 bases between the two germline ends. CDR3 length: 15 residues. The CDR3 nucleotides read TGTGCCAGCAGTGAAGCGGGGACAACCCTCAATGAGCAGTTCTTC. Translating it yields CASSEAGTTLNEQFF.

The chain has TRBV6-1 and TRBJ1-2, with 8 bases aligning to TRBD1. The CDR3 sequence is 14 residues long. The germline V gene encodes CDR1 MNHNS and CDR2 SASEGT. J gave up 7 bases and V 7 bases, and 11 bases lay outside the gene matches. DNA of the CDR3: TGTGCCAGCACCCGGGACAGGTCTTCGGGTGGCTACACCTTC. It yields the protein CASTRDRSSGGYTF.

The chain recombines TRBV5-1 with TRBJ1-6, with D possibly matching TRBD1 (6 bases). The germline CDR1 and CDR2 sequences are SGHRS and YFSETQ. Trimming shortened V by 3 bases and J by 7 bases, and 17 bases separated the two germline ends. CDR3 length equals 16 residues. For the CDR3, the DNA is TGCGCCAGCAGCTATTCCCACAGGGTCGAAAATTCACCCCTCCACTTT. It translates to CASSYSHRVENSPLHF.

This clone was counted only a few times. V is TRBV7-8 and J is TRBJ1-5; D ambiguous. V dropped 6 bases and J dropped 0 bases, with 3 bases sitting between them. The CDR3 is 12 residues long. The V gene's germline CDR1 is SGHVS and CDR2 FQNEAQ. The CDR3 region has the DNA TGTGCCAGCAGTCATAGCAATCAGCCCCAGCATTTT. Encoded protein: CASSHSNQPQHF.

The rearrangement joins TRBV6-5 to TRBJ2-7; 7 bases are a match to TRBD1. Unmatched junction bases numbered 8, after V lost 7 bases and J lost 2 bases. CDR1 MNHEY and CDR2 SVGAGI come from the germline V gene. This CDR3 spans 14 amino acids. The CDR3 DNA sequence: TGTGCCAGCACTCAGGGACAGCGAACCTACGAGCAGTACTTC. Protein product: CASTQGQRTYEQYF.

The chain recombines TRBV7-9 with TRBJ1-2; maybe TRBD1 (6 bases). Trimming cost V 5 bases and J 4 bases, with 11 bases left between them. The CDR3 sequence is 13 residues long. Germline V CDR1 and CDR2: SEHNR, FQNEAQ (reference sequence). The CDR3 DNA is TGTGCCAGCAGCGAGGACAGATCCTATGGCTACACCTTC. Protein product: CASSEDRSYGYTF.